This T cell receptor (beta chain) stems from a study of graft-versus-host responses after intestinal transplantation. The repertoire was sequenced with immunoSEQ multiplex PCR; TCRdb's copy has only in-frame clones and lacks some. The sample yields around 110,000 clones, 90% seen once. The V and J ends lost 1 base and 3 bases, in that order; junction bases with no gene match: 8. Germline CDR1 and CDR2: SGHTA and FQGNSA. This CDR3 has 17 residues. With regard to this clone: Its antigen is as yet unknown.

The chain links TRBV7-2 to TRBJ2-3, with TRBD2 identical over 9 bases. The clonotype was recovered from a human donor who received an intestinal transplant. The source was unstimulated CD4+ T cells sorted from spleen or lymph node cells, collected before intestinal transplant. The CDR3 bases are TGTGCCAGCAGCTTAGGGGGCGGGGGGGCGTTGACAGATACGCAGTATTTT. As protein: CASSLGGGGALTDTQYF.